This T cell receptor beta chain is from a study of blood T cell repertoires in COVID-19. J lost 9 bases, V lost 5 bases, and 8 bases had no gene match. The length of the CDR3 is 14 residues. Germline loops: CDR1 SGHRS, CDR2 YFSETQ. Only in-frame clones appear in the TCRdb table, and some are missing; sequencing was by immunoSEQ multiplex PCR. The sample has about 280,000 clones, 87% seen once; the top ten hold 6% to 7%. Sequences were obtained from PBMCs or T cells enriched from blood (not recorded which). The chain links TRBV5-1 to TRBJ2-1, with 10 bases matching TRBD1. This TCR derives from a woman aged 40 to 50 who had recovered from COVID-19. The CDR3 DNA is TGCGCCAGCAGATATGACAGGGGGCGGAGTGAGCAGTTCTTC. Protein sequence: CASRYDRGRSEQFF. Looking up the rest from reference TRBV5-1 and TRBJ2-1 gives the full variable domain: KAGVTQTPRYLIKTRGQQVTLSCSPISGHRSVSWYQQTPGQGLQFLFEYFSETQRNKGNFPGRFSGRQFSNSRSEMNVSTLELGDSALYLCASRYDRGRSEQFFGPGTRLTVL.